Detailed here is one TCR beta chain. Its antigen is not known. TCRdb analysed the 5' RACE reads with MiXCR anew, one entry per CDR3 protein. The table lists about 340,000 distinct CDR3 sequences, approximately 8.2% of them singletons, with approximately 14% in the top ten. J lost 1 base, V lost 5 bases, and 7 bases had no gene match. CDR1 and CDR2 (germline): MNHEY, SVGAGI. The length of the CDR3 is 15 residues. These data are taken from a study of CD8 T cells in ankylosing spondylitis. Study-level points and caveats: Clones tied to disease were said to be significantly enriched in matched ankylosing spondylitis synovial fluid. Characteristic, it appeared, of ankylosing spondylitis blood was a TCR beta motif of 7 or 8 highly homologous variants. Clones that were linked to disease were CD8+ and were relatively rare in peripheral blood.

The chain joins TRBV6-5 to TRBJ1-1, with TRBD1 matching 7 bases. Sequencing input: blood, either unsorted or a sorted T cell fraction (not recorded which). This receptor was identified in a male donor with ankylosing spondylitis. CDR3 protein: CASSNRQGGNTEAFF. The CDR3 nucleotides are TGTGCCAGCAGTAATCGACAGGGAGGGAACACTGAAGCTTTCTTT.